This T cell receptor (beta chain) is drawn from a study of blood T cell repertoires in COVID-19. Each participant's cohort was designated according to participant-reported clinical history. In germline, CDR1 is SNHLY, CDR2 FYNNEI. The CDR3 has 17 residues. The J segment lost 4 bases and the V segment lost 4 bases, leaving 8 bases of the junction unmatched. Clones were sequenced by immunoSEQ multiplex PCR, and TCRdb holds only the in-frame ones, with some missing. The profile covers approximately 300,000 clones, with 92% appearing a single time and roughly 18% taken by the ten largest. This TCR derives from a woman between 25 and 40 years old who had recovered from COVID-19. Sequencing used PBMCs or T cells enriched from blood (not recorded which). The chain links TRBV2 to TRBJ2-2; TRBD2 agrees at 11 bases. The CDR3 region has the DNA TGTGCCAGCAGTGTTGGTAGCGGGGGGGCCGGCACCGGGGAGCTGTTTTTT. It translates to CASSVGSGGAGTGELFF.